These 12 T cell receptor beta chains originate from one sample sequenced in a study of blood T cell repertoires in COVID-19 (dated by TCRdb to the early 2020s). The library came from the immunoSEQ multiplex PCR assay. TCRdb took over this immuneACCESS table, retaining in-frame rearrangements with V and J assigned. Such tables are incomplete; in checked studies, under half of the missing clones stem from an unresolved V gene, and the remainder is unexplained. Present in this sample are 250,000 to 400,000 clones, 90% of which were seen just once. The ten biggest clones cover under 3% of the sample. The specimen was peripheral blood. The source of these receptors is a woman in her twenties or thirties with COVID-19, enrolled during active disease.

V is TRBV28 and J is TRBJ2-1; D is possibly TRBD2 (5 bases). The CDR3 runs 11 residues. Germline V CDR1 and CDR2: MDHEN, SYDVKM. V gave up 7 bases and J gave up 9 bases, with 10 bases separating them. The CDR3: CASKGAGEQFF. CDR3 in DNA: TGTGCCAGCAAGGGAGCCGGTGAGCAGTTCTTC. The complete variable domain, with remaining parts taken from reference TRBV28 and TRBJ2-1, reads DVKVTQSSRYLVKRTGEKVFLECVQDMDHENMFWYRQDPGLGLRLIYFSYDVKMKEKGDIPEGYSVSREKKERFSLILESASTNQTSMYLCASKGAGEQFFGPGTRLTVL.

V usage is TRBV5-1 and J usage is TRBJ1-2; perhaps TRBD1 as D (5 bases). Trimming stripped 4 bases from V and 2 bases from J, with 15 bases between. CDR3 length: 15 residues. Germline CDR1 SGHRS, CDR2 YFSETQ. In DNA form, the CDR3 reads TGCGCCAGCAGCCGAGGACATGGAGAGAACTATGGCTACACCTTC. It translates to CASSRGHGENYGYTF.

The chain uses TRBV28 and TRBJ2-7, with D hard to call. This CDR3 region has 13 residues. Germline V gene sequence: CDR1 MDHEN, CDR2 SYDVKM. Trimming removed 2 bases at V and 2 bases at J, with 7 bases between. The CDR3 DNA reads TGTGCCAGCAGTTTAGGCAAAACCTACGAGCAGTACTTC. Its protein is CASSLGKTYEQYF.

V gene TRBV10-2 combines with J gene TRBJ2-4; 7 positions agree with TRBD1. Germline trimming cut 4 bases from V and 0 bases from J; bases unmatched to any gene: 15. This CDR3 comprises 19 residues. The germline gives CDR1 WSHSY, CDR2 SAAADI. This CDR3 reads CASSARDSSVKIAKNIQYF. CDR3 nucleotide sequence: TGCGCCAGCAGTGCCCGGGACAGTAGTGTAAAGATAGCCAAAAACATTCAGTACTTC.

V and J are TRBV5-1 and TRBJ2-1, with D unresolved. CDR1 is SGHRS, CDR2 YFSETQ, per germline. The CDR3 spans 15 residues. V lost 1 base and J lost 5, with 13 bases in between. This CDR3 reads CASSLLSQAHNEQFF. The CDR3 DNA reads TGCGCCAGCAGCTTGTTGTCCCAGGCCCACAATGAGCAGTTCTTC.

V is TRBV7-9 and J is TRBJ2-7, with D possibly being TRBD2 (6 bases). This CDR3 contains 14 residues. Germline CDR1 and CDR2: SEHNR and FQNEAQ (reference sequence). The V and J ends lost 3 bases and 0 bases respectively, with 9 bases between them. The CDR3 is CASSFSTSSYEQYF. The CDR3 DNA is TGTGCCAGCAGCTTTTCGACTAGCTCCTACGAGCAGTACTTC.

The chain is built from TRBV3-1 (or the pseudogene TRBV3-2) and TRBJ1-4; a weak D match, TRBD1 (5 bases). Germline V gene data show CDR1 as LGHDT and CDR2 as YNNKEL (reference sequence). V lost 4 bases and J lost 7, with 16 bases in between. The CDR3 is 15 amino acids. The CDR3 here is CASSREGASGEKLFF. The CDR3 region has the DNA TGTGCCAGCAGCCGAGAAGGGGCCTCGGGTGAAAAACTGTTTTTT.

As to this clone: A junction end diverges from the germline sequence, so it may reflect a read error. This chain joins TRBV7-9 and TRBJ1-1; the D gene is possibly TRBD1 (6 bases). There are 11 residues in the CDR3. From germline, CDR1 is SEHNR and CDR2 FQNEAQ (reference sequence). For the CDR3, the DNA is TGTGCCAGCAGCGATAGGGGGACGGTTGCCTTT. Amino acids: CASSDRGTVAF.

The rearrangement uses TRBV15 and TRBJ2-7; D not certain. Germline values: CDR1 LNHNV, CDR2 YYDKDF (reference sequence). Trimming removed 3 bases at V and 1 base at J, with 7 bases between. The CDR3 loop spans 13 amino acids. CDR3 sequence: CATSSEISYEQYF. The CDR3 nucleotides read TGTGCCACCAGCAGCGAGATTTCCTACGAGCAGTACTTC.

V and J are TRBV19 and TRBJ1-2; 9 bases are a match to TRBD1. Trimming removed 3 bases from V and 1 base from J; junction bases left unmatched: 9. Germline CDR1 and CDR2: LNHDA and SQIVND (reference sequence). This CDR3 has 17 amino acids. The DNA for the CDR3 is TGTGCCAGTAGTATGCCGGGACAGGGATTCTTTAACTATGGCTACACCTTC. It specifies CASSMPGQGFFNYGYTF.

This sequence joins TRBV6-2 or TRBV6-3 and TRBJ2-3; TRBD2 aligns across 7 bases. With V trimmed by 2 bases and J by 2 bases, 1 base remained unmatched. CDR1 is MNHEY, CDR2 SVGEGT, per germline. The CDR3 contains 14 residues. CDR3 sequence reads: CASSYGRATDTQYF. The CDR3 DNA is TGTGCCAGCAGTTACGGGAGGGCCACAGATACGCAGTATTTT.

This clone came up once. The chain couples TRBV5-1 to TRBJ2-2; 9 nucleotides agree with TRBD1. Germline V gene data show CDR1 as SGHRS and CDR2 as YFSETQ. The CDR3 loop spans 14 amino acids. V lost 0 bases and J lost 6; bases outside the gene matches: 0. CDR3 in amino acids: CASSLGQGAGELFF. The CDR3 DNA reads TGCGCCAGCAGCTTGGGACAGGGGGCCGGGGAGCTGTTTTTT.